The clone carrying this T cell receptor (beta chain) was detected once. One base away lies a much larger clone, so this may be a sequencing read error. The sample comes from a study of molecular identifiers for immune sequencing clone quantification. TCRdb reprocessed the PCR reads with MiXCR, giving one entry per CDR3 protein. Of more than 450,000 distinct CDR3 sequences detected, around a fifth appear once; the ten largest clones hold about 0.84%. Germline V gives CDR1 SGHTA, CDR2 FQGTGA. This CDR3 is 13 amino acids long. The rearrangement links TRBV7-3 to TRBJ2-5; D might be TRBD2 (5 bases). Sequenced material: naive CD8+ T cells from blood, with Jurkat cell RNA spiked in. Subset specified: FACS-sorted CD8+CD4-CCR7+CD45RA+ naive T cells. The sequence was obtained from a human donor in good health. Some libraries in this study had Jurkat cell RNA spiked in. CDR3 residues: CASSQGLKETRYF. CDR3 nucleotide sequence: TGTGCCAGCAGCCAAGGACTGAAAGAGACCCGGTACTTC.